This passage covers 29 T cell receptor beta chains from one sample sequenced in a study of molecular identifiers for immune sequencing clone quantification (dated by TCRdb to between 2018 and 2020). The library was produced with PCR. Sequenced on a NextSeq 500. Clones were called with MiXCR by TCRdb after fastp trimmed the public reads at Q25, and only in-frame beta chains were retained. CDR3 protein sequences are deduplicated, and each keeps its most common genes and DNA. In all, the sample holds hundreds of thousands of distinct CDR3 sequences, and roughly 25% of those were seen once. About 0.84% of the sample is in the top ten clones. Sequencing was carried out using naive CD8+ T cells from blood, with Jurkat cell RNA spiked in. The cell subset or site label corresponds to: FACS-sorted CD8+CD4-CCR7+CD45RA+ naive T cells. The receptor set was obtained from a human donor in good health. Some libraries in this study had Jurkat cell RNA spiked in.

This clonotype turned up a few times. V is TRBV2 and J is TRBJ1-1; D possibly corresponds to TRBD1 (6 bases). Germline V CDR1 and CDR2: SNHLY, FYNNEI. Trimming removed 2 bases at V and 4 bases at J, with 11 bases between. There are 14 residues in the CDR3. The CDR3 DNA follows: TGTGCCAGCAGTGAAAGCGGGGGCGGCACTGAAGCTTTCTTT. Protein: CASSESGGGTEAFF. Filled out from reference TRBV2 and TRBJ1-1, the complete variable domain reads EPEVTQTPSHQVTQMGQEVILRCVPISNHLYFYWYRQILGQKVEFLVSFYNNEISEKSEIFDDQFSVERPDGSNFTLKIRSTKLEDSAMYFCASSESGGGTEAFFGQGTRLTVV.

In its sample, this clonotype was seen a few times. A clone one base away is much larger, so this may be a read error. The chain is built from TRBV4-2 and TRBJ2-3; no reliable D call. CDR1 LGHNA and CDR2 YNFKEQ come from the germline V gene. Trimming left V 0 bases short and J 3 bases short, with 16 bases between. The CDR3 consists of 17 residues. The CDR3 is CASSQEGIGVSTDTQYF. The CDR3 DNA reads as TGTGCCAGCAGCCAAGAAGGTATAGGAGTTAGTACAGATACGCAGTATTTT.

This clonotype was observed at least ten times. The chain employs TRBV20-1 and TRBJ2-3; perhaps D is TRBD1 or TRBD2 (6 bases each). The CDR3 totals 14 residues. Looked up from germline, CDR1 is DFQATT and CDR2 is SNEGSKA (reference sequence). V was shortened by 4 bases and J by 0 bases, with 11 bases between the two germline ends. The CDR3 coding sequence is TGCAGTGCTATACCGGGGGCCAGCACAGATACGCAGTATTTT. It codes for CSAIPGASTDTQYF.

This clonotype was seen a handful of times. The rearrangement joins TRBV12-3 or TRBV12-4 to TRBJ2-2; 12 positions match TRBD1. This CDR3 has 16 amino acids. V was clipped by 7 bases and J by 6 bases; unmatched bases: 9. In DNA, the CDR3 is TGTGCCAGCATCATGGGACAGGGGGCTTGGGCCGGGGAGCTGTTTTTT. Translation: CASIMGQGAWAGELFF.

The count of this clonotype is one. The junction differs from germline at one of its ends, possibly a read error. The chain combines TRBV19 with TRBJ2-7; a possible D gene is TRBD1 (6 bases). Germline assignment: CDR1 LNHDA and CDR2 SQIVND (reference sequence). The CDR3 has 14 residues. The CDR3 DNA reads TGTGCCAGTAGTTCCGCCACAGGGTCCTACGGGCAGTACTTC. Translated, it gives CASSSATGSYGQYF. The full variable domain, with the rest looked up from reference TRBV19 and TRBJ2-7, is DGGITQSPKYLFRKEGQNVTLSCEQNLNHDAMYWYRQDPGQGLRLIYYSQIVNDFQKGDIAEGYSVSREKKESFPLTVTSAQKNPTAFYLCASSSATGSYGQYFGPGTRLTVT.

Worth noting for this clonotype: A much larger clone lies one base from this, so it may be a read error. V and J are TRBV20-1 and TRBJ2-3, with 13 bases that match TRBD2. This CDR3 has 19 amino acids. CDR1 DFQATT and CDR2 SNEGSKA come from the germline V gene (reference sequence). For the CDR3, the DNA is TGCAGTGCTGGAGATACACTAGCGGGGGGGCCATTGGTCACAGATACGCAGTATTTT. Translating it yields CSAGDTLAGGPLVTDTQYF.

Notes on this clonotype: One base away lies a much larger clone, so this may be a sequencing read error. The chain links TRBV5-1 to TRBJ2-3; 7 bases fit TRBD1. CDR1 and CDR2 (germline): SGHRS, YFSETQ. CDR3 size: 18 residues. DNA for the CDR3: TGCGCCAGCAGCTTGGATACGCTGGGGGACAGCCTCACAGATACGCAGTGTTTT. This sequence encodes CASSLDTLGDSLTDTQCF. The full variable domain, rest sourced from reference TRBV5-1 and TRBJ2-3, is KAGVTQTPRYLIKTRGQQVTLSCSPISGHRSVSWYQQTPGQGLQFLFEYFSETQRNKGNFPGRFSGRQFSNSRSEMNVSTLELGDSALYLCASSLDTLGDSLTDTQCFGPGTRLTVL.

This clonotype was seen more than once but under ten times. The J gene is TRBJ1-4, the V gene TRBV6-5, with D perhaps TRBD1 (6 bases). The length of the CDR3 is 15 residues. Per germline, CDR1 MNHEY and CDR2 SVGAGI. With 2 bases removed from V and 7 bases from J, the gap between germline ends came to 14 bases. CDR3: CASSYLGQGSEKLFF. For the CDR3, the DNA is TGTGCCAGCAGTTACCTTGGGCAGGGGAGTGAAAAACTGTTTTTT.

Concerning this clonotype itself: This may be a read error, as it is one base from a much larger clone. This is likely a read error, given that the CDR3 carries no conserved phenylalanine or tryptophan at its end. The chain joins TRBV7-3 to TRBJ2-1, with D perhaps matching TRBD1 (6 bases). The CDR3 extends over 13 amino acids. Trimming took off 3 bases at V and 9 bases at J, with 12 bases between the two ends. Germline V gives CDR1 SGHTA, CDR2 FQGTGA. CDR3 region: CASSFTGTGEQFY. CDR3 bases: TGTGCCAGCAGCTTTACAGGGACGGGTGAGCAGTTCTAC.

The table lists this clonotype with a few counts. The chain joins TRBV28 to TRBJ2-7; TRBD2 agrees at 10 bases. V gave up 6 bases and J gave up 5 bases; unmatched junction bases: 22. Germline V gives CDR1 MDHEN, CDR2 SYDVKM. This CDR3 comprises 19 residues. CDR3 nucleotides: TGTGCCAGCAGGACTGAGAACGGGGCTAGCGGGAGTACGGTCCACGAGCAGTACTTC. Translation gives CASRTENGASGSTVHEQYF.

Details on this clonotype: Sequence at one end of the junction differs from germline and may be a read error. The chain combines TRBV28 with TRBJ1-3; D remains ambiguous. CDR3 length equals 15 residues. Germline loops: CDR1 MDHEN, CDR2 SYDVKM. The CDR3 bases are TGTGCCAGCGGTTTGACGCGGAGCTCTGGAAACACCATATATTTT. It codes for CASGLTRSSGNTIYF.

The chain recombines TRBV19 with TRBJ2-1, with D unresolved. The V end was cut by 4 bases, the J end by 8 bases, with 12 bases between. The CDR3 extends over 13 amino acids. Germline V gene lookup returns CDR1 LNHDA and CDR2 SQIVND (reference sequence). This chain's CDR3 is CASSRAPTHEQFF. DNA for the CDR3: TGTGCCAGTAGTAGGGCCCCCACCCATGAGCAGTTCTTC.

This clonotype came up many times. The chain combines TRBV9 with TRBJ2-6; D unresolved. Between the trimmed V and J ends, which lost 3 bases and 13 bases, there was a span of 8 bases. This CDR3 is built from 11 residues. The germline gives CDR1 SGDLS, CDR2 YYNGEE. This chain's CDR3 is CASSATGVLTF. CDR3 bases: TGTGCCAGCAGCGCCACTGGGGTCCTGACTTTC.

V usage is TRBV20-1 and J usage is TRBJ1-4; D possibly corresponds to TRBD1 (5 bases). In germline, CDR1 is DFQATT, CDR2 SNEGSKA (reference sequence). The CDR3 has 13 amino acids. V lost 0 bases to trimming and J lost 7 bases, with 9 bases between them. DNA for the CDR3: TGCAGTGCTAGAGAGGCAGGGACTGAAAAACTGTTTTTT. Its translation is CSAREAGTEKLFF.

This clonotype was seen at least ten times. The gene calls are TRBV20-1 and TRBJ2-7, with D tentatively TRBD1 or TRBD2 (5 bases each). Per germline, CDR1 DFQATT and CDR2 SNEGSKA (reference sequence). Trimming took off 5 bases at V and 0 bases at J, with 11 bases between the two ends. The CDR3 spans 13 residues. The CDR3 region is CSARDGDSYEQYF. CDR3 nucleotide sequence: TGCAGTGCTCGGGACGGTGACTCCTACGAGCAGTACTTC.

The rearrangement links TRBV6-2 or TRBV6-3 to TRBJ1-1; D unclear. This CDR3 contains 11 residues. The V end was cut by 8 bases, the J end by 1 base, with 5 bases between. In germline, CDR1 is MNHEY, CDR2 SVGEGT. This chain's CDR3 is CASGWNTEAFF. CDR3 nucleotide sequence: TGTGCCAGCGGCTGGAACACTGAAGCTTTCTTT.

As regards this clonotype: A much larger clone differs by one base, so this may be a read error. The V gene is TRBV7-8, the J gene TRBJ1-1, with D possibly matching TRBD1 (6 bases). Germline CDR1 SGHVS, CDR2 FQNEAQ. The CDR3 covers 15 residues. Trimming pared 2 bases from V and 3 bases from J, leaving 13 bases between. CDR3 sequence: CASSLKRDMYTEAFF. CDR3 sequence (DNA): TGTGCCAGCAGCTTAAAAAGGGACATGTACACTGAAGCTTTCTTT.

Ten or more counts support this clonotype. CDR3 residues: CASSQGVAATDTQYF. In nucleotides, the CDR3 is TGCGCCAGCAGCCAAGGGGTAGCGGCCACAGATACGCAGTATTTT. The chain carries TRBV4-3 and TRBJ2-3, with TRBD2 as a possible D gene (6 bases). Germline CDR1 and CDR2: LGHNA and YSLEER. Trimming pared 1 base from V and 2 bases from J, leaving 10 bases between. The CDR3 extends over 15 amino acids.

This clonotype was counted ten times or more. The chain uses TRBV12-3 or TRBV12-4 and TRBJ1-3; D may be TRBD1 (5 bases). This CDR3 spans 16 amino acids. With 7 bases removed from V and 0 bases from J, the gap between germline ends came to 16 bases. CDR3 nucleotide sequence: TGTGCCAGCACCCTGGGGCGGATCCGCTCTGGAAACACCATATATTTT. Translated, it gives CASTLGRIRSGNTIYF.

This clonotype was detected many times. This chain connects TRBV9 to TRBJ2-5; 10 bases map to TRBD1. The CDR3 is 15 residues long. Germline V gene data show CDR1 as SGDLS and CDR2 as YYNGEE. V dropped 4 bases and J dropped 4; count of bases not matched to a gene: 7. In DNA form, the CDR3 reads TGTGCCAGCAGCAGCCGGACAGGGGGTGTAGAGACCCAGTACTTC. This codes for CASSSRTGGVETQYF.

This clonotype was detected ten times or more. The chain combines TRBV5-1 with TRBJ2-7; no reliable D call. Trimming took off 1 base at V and 4 bases at J, with 15 bases between the two ends. There are 15 residues in the CDR3. Germline V gene data show CDR1 as SGHRS and CDR2 as YFSETQ. The CDR3 bases are TGCGCCAGCAGCTTGACGGCGTCCGGTGGATACGAGCAGTACTTC. Amino acids: CASSLTASGGYEQYF.

This clonotype has just one count. A junction end diverges from the germline sequence, so it may reflect a read error. The J gene is TRBJ2-7, the V gene TRBV5-6, with TRBD1 as a possible D gene (5 bases). Germline loops: CDR1 SGHDT, CDR2 YYEEEE. The CDR3 runs 12 residues. CDR3 nucleotides: TGTGTCAGCAACCAACAGGACTACGAGCAGTACTTC. It specifies CVSNQQDYEQYF.

As for this clonotype: Without the conserved terminal phenylalanine or tryptophan, this CDR3 likely stems from a read error. The chain couples TRBV7-8 to TRBJ2-3; TRBD2 agrees at 13 bases. CDR1 is SGHVS, CDR2 FQNEAQ, per germline. The length of the CDR3 is 17 residues. Trimming at V came to 4 bases and at J to 5 bases, leaving 9 bases not matched to a gene. CDR3: CASSSRLAGGGEDTQYL. The CDR3 DNA follows: TGTGCCAGCAGCTCCAGACTAGCGGGGGGAGGGGAAGATACGCAGTATCTT.

The V call is TRBV30, the J call TRBJ1-4; perhaps TRBD1 as D (6 bases). The germline CDR1 and CDR2 sequences are GTSNPN and SVGIG (reference sequence). The germline V and J ends were trimmed by 2 bases and 7 bases, with 20 bases remaining between them. The CDR3 runs 16 residues. The CDR3, as DNA: TGTGCCTGGAGTTCGTTAGGACAGCCTGCAGGTGAAAAACTGTTTTTT. It is translated as CAWSSLGQPAGEKLFF.

This clonotype was observed at least ten times. The chain combines TRBV6-6 with TRBJ2-1; TRBD2 matches at 8 bases. V dropped 2 bases and J dropped 7; count of bases not matched to a gene: 4. Looked up from germline, CDR1 is MNHNY and CDR2 is SVGAGI (reference sequence). The CDR3 extends over 14 amino acids. CDR3 sequence (DNA): TGTGCCAGCAGTTACGCTCGCGGGGGGAATGAGCAGTTCTTC. Protein product: CASSYARGGNEQFF.

With respect to this clonotype: Possible read error: a much larger clone is one base away. Since no conserved phenylalanine or tryptophan closes the CDR3, a read error is the likely cause. The chain combines TRBV14 with TRBJ2-7, with 7 bases lining up with TRBD1. Germline values: CDR1 SGHDN, CDR2 FVKESK. The CDR3 has 13 amino acids. V lost 4 bases, J lost 6 bases, and 6 bases stayed unmatched. In nucleotides, the CDR3 is TGTGCCAGCAGCCCCAGGGGGTACTCCGAGCAGTACTCC. Translated, it gives CASSPRGYSEQYS.

This clonotype has only a few counts. This sequence joins TRBV13 and TRBJ1-1, with D hard to call. The CDR3 consists of 14 residues. The germline gives CDR1 PRHDT, CDR2 FYEKMQ (reference sequence). V dropped 0 bases and J dropped 7 bases, with 12 bases sitting between them. The CDR3 spells CASSLGLTGGEAFF. The DNA for the CDR3 is TGTGCCAGCAGCTTAGGCCTTACGGGCGGTGAAGCTTTCTTT.

Points on this clonotype: This may come from a read error, since a much larger clone is one base off. CDR3 sequence: CASSLSSREQHTDTRYF. The CDR3 DNA sequence: TGTGCCAGCAGCTTATCTTCCAGGGAGCAGCATACGGATACGCGGTATTTT. The chain uses TRBV7-3 and TRBJ2-3; D is tentatively TRBD1 or TRBD2 (5 bases each). Per the germline V gene, CDR1 is SGHTA and CDR2 is FQGTGA. This CDR3 is 17 amino acids long.

This clonotype was observed a few times. The V and J genes are TRBV10-1 and TRBJ2-5; either TRBD1 or TRBD2 may fit D (5 bases each). The CDR3 is 13 amino acids. Germline V gene sequence: CDR1 WNHNN, CDR2 SYGVQD (reference sequence). V dropped 11 bases and J dropped 4 bases, with 17 bases sitting between them. CDR3 region: CAFRCEGLETQYF. For the CDR3, the DNA is TGCGCCTTCAGGTGTGAGGGGTTAGAGACCCAGTACTTC.